The clone carrying this T cell receptor (beta chain) has just one count. Unmatched junction bases numbered 1, after V lost 2 bases and J lost 1 base. The germline V gene encodes CDR1 KGHDR and CDR2 SFDVKD. The CDR3 totals 15 residues. TCRdb's table, derived via immunoSEQ multiplex PCR, lists solely in-frame clones and lacks some. The sample contains approximately 170,000 clones, roughly 92% of which appear only once. The data derive from a study of T cell responses to AZD1222 COVID-19 vaccine. V is TRBV24-1 and J is TRBJ2-3; 8 bases align to TRBD1. The material sequenced was peripheral blood, taken on day 0 of AZD1222 vaccination. This receptor was obtained from an adult in good health. The CDR3 region is CATSDSDRGTDTQYF. The CDR3 nucleotides are TGTGCCACCAGTGATTCGGACAGGGGCACAGATACGCAGTATTTT.